Each of the 28 T cell receptor beta chains below was sequenced from the same sample in a study of shared T cell receptors in the human thymus. Repertoires were generated with immunoSEQ multiplex PCR, while TCRdb's copy carries only in-frame clones and drops some. This sample yields hundreds of thousands of clones, of which 78% are seen a single time; roughly 0.013% belongs to the top ten. This sample was also put to use in a study of human thymus T cells.

The source material was thymocytes. Receptor source: a boy less than two years old with a congenital heart defect.

This clone turned up a few times. The gene calls are TRBV7-2 and TRBJ2-3; 12 nucleotides agree with TRBD2. The CDR3 runs to 18 residues. V lost 0 bases and J lost 4; bases outside the gene matches: 8. CDR1 and CDR2 (germline): SGHTA, FQGNSA. In DNA form, the CDR3 reads TGTGCCAGCAGCTTAGCGGCTAGCGGGAGGGGGGGAGCAGATACGCAGTATTTT. This sequence encodes CASSLAASGRGGADTQYF.

This clone occurred a few times. The gene calls are TRBV19 and TRBJ1-1, with 10 nucleotides matching TRBD1. Per the germline V gene, CDR1 is LNHDA and CDR2 is SQIVND (reference sequence). Unmatched junction bases numbered 3, after V lost 5 bases and J lost 3 bases. CDR3 length: 14 amino acids. CDR3 amino acids: CASSLDRGDTEAFF. The CDR3 DNA follows: TGTGCCAGTAGTTTGGACAGGGGGGACACTGAAGCTTTCTTT.

This clone appeared a few times. The rearrangement uses TRBV10-3 and TRBJ1-1; a weak D match, TRBD1 (5 bases). Germline V CDR1 and CDR2: ENHRY, SYGVKD. This CDR3 spans 15 amino acids. Deletions cut 0 bases from V and 1 base from J, with 9 bases between. CDR3 loop: CAISESGVTNTEAFF. CDR3 in DNA: TGTGCCATCAGTGAGTCAGGGGTGACGAACACTGAAGCTTTCTTT.

The chain links TRBV29-1 to TRBJ1-5, with unresolved D. Germline CDR1 is SQVTM and CDR2 is ANQGSEA. The CDR3 has 12 residues. V was shortened by 4 bases and J by 14 bases, with 18 bases between the two germline ends. CDR3 nucleotides: TGCAGCGTTGTTTATCTTGGAGGGTTGGAGCATTTT. Its protein product is CSVVYLGGLEHF.

The genes are TRBV5-1 and TRBJ2-1, with 11 bases fitting TRBD2. The trim removed 4 bases at V and 4 bases at J, leaving 10 bases unmatched. CDR3 size: 17 residues. CDR1 is SGHRS and CDR2 is YFSETQ in the germline V gene. The chain's CDR3 is CASSAGTSGRSYNEQFF. CDR3 nucleotide sequence: TGCGCCAGCAGCGCGGGGACTAGCGGACGTTCTTACAATGAGCAGTTCTTC.

V usage is TRBV7-2 and J usage is TRBJ2-5; 10 bases agree with TRBD2. There are 17 residues in the CDR3. CDR1 is SGHTA and CDR2 is FQGNSA in the germline V gene. The trim removed 0 bases at V and 0 bases at J, leaving 4 bases unmatched. The CDR3 here is CASSLASLAGNQETQYF. CDR3 bases: TGTGCCAGCAGCTTAGCGTCACTAGCGGGGAACCAAGAGACCCAGTACTTC.

The chain combines TRBV28 with TRBJ2-5; 8 bases are a match to TRBD2. V trimming: 4 bases; J trimming: 6 bases; junction bases outside the gene matches: 10. CDR1 is MDHEN, CDR2 SYDVKM, per germline. The CDR3 is 15 amino acids. The DNA for the CDR3 is TGTGCCAGCAGTTCGTTTAGCGGGACTCGGAAGACCCAGTACTTC. Translation: CASSSFSGTRKTQYF.

J is TRBJ2-7 and V is TRBV29-1; possibly TRBD2 for D (5 bases). Germline assignment: CDR1 SQVTM and CDR2 ANQGSEA. The V end lost 5 bases, the J end lost 0 bases, and 20 bases lay between the germline ends. The CDR3 is 16 residues long. DNA for the CDR3: TGCAGCGTTCAAATCCTCCGGGGAGCAAGCTCCTACGAGCAGTACTTC. Protein: CSVQILRGASSYEQYF.

The J gene is TRBJ2-7, the V gene TRBV4-3; 7 bases align to TRBD1. The CDR3 is made up of 17 amino acids. The V and J ends lost 4 bases and 2 bases, in that order; junction bases with no gene match: 14. CDR1 LGHNA and CDR2 YSLEER come from the germline V gene. DNA of the CDR3: TGCGCCAGCAGCCGAGACACCGGGACAGTGGACCCCTACGAGCAGTACTTC. Translating it yields CASSRDTGTVDPYEQYF.

This clone was counted between two and nine times. This rearrangement joins TRBV6-1 to TRBJ2-7; no clear D. Germline-derived CDR1 and CDR2 are MNHNS and SASEGT. The CDR3 has 12 amino acids. V lost 8 bases and J 6 bases, leaving 14 bases between the germline ends. CDR3 region: CASVSRSSEQYF. CDR3 DNA: TGTGCCAGCGTCTCCAGGTCGTCCGAGCAGTACTTC.

CDR3 bases: TGTGCCTGGAGTGTTGGCGGAGAGCGGGCGGAATCCTACAATGAGCAGTTCTTC. Protein sequence: CAWSVGGERAESYNEQFF. The gene calls are TRBV30 and TRBJ2-1; the D gene is possibly TRBD2 (6 bases). This CDR3 is 18 amino acids long. V lost 0 bases and J 1 base, leaving 19 bases between the germline ends. Per germline, CDR1 GTSNPN and CDR2 SVGIG (reference sequence).

The chain has TRBV4-2 and TRBJ2-1, with D unclear. V lost 1 base and J 3 bases, leaving 7 bases between the germline ends. Germline values: CDR1 LGHNA, CDR2 YNFKEQ. The length of the CDR3 is 14 residues. The DNA of the CDR3 is TGTGCCAGCAGCCAAGGAGACTGCTACAATGAGCAGTTCTTC. Protein: CASSQGDCYNEQFF.

The J gene is TRBJ2-5, the V gene TRBV5-4; 7 bases line up with TRBD1. The CDR3 sequence is 15 residues long. J was trimmed by 5 bases and V by 4 bases; bases with no gene match: 11. CDR1 is SGHNT and CDR2 is YYREEE in the germline V gene (reference sequence). The CDR3 spells CASSLRTGVRETQYF. The CDR3 DNA reads TGTGCCAGCAGCCTCCGAACAGGGGTCCGGGAGACCCAGTACTTC. Full variable domain (rest looked up from reference TRBV5-4 and TRBJ2-5): ETGVTQSPTHLIKTRGQQVTLRCSSQSGHNTVSWYQQALGQGPQFIFQYYREEENGRGNFPPRFSGLQFPNYSSELNVNALELDDSALYLCASSLRTGVRETQYFGPGTRLLVL.

The sample holds a few counts of this clone. The rearrangement uses TRBV5-6 and TRBJ2-7; the D gene is possibly TRBD2 (5 bases). Deletions cut 4 bases from V and 2 bases from J, with 19 bases between. The CDR3 totals 16 residues. Germline-derived CDR1 and CDR2 are SGHDT and YYEEEE. DNA for the CDR3: TGTGCCAGCAGCCGCCCCTTCTTAGCGACTACCTACGAGCAGTACTTC. Its protein is CASSRPFLATTYEQYF. Full variable domain (remainder filled in from reference TRBV5-6 and TRBJ2-7): DAGVTQSPTHLIKTRGQQVTLRCSPKSGHDTVSWYQQALGQGPQFIFQYYEEEERQRGNFPDRFSGHQFPNYSSELNVNALLLGDSALYLCASSRPFLATTYEQYFGPGTRLTVT.

In its sample, this clone was seen once. The rearrangement joins TRBV14 to TRBJ2-1; 11 bases fit TRBD2. Germline V lookup: CDR1 SGHDN, CDR2 FVKESK. This CDR3 is 21 amino acids long. V was pared by 3 bases and J by 4 bases, with 20 bases of the junction left unmatched. The CDR3 DNA reads as TGTGCCAGCAGCCAGAGGACGCCGGGACAGGGAACTAGCGGGAGTTACAATGAGCAGTTCTTC. Translation: CASSQRTPGQGTSGSYNEQFF.

This rearrangement joins TRBV7-9 to TRBJ1-5; 9 nucleotides agree with TRBD1. Germline V gives CDR1 SEHNR, CDR2 FQNEAQ (reference sequence). CDR3 size: 17 residues. The J segment lost 0 bases and the V segment lost 5 bases, leaving 8 bases of the junction unmatched. The CDR3 sequence: CASSPDRDRDSNQPQHF. For the CDR3, the DNA is TGTGCCAGCAGCCCTGATAGGGACAGGGATAGCAATCAGCCCCAGCATTTT.

The chain joins TRBV9 to TRBJ2-3; weak D call: TRBD2 (5 bases). This CDR3 region has 13 residues. CDR1 and CDR2 from the germline V gene are SGDLS and YYNGEE. Trimming pared 4 bases from V and 5 bases from J, leaving 11 bases between. In DNA form, the CDR3 reads TGTGCCAGCAGCCCTTGGGCGGGAGATACGCAGTATTTT. It yields the protein CASSPWAGDTQYF.

This sequence joins TRBV15 and TRBJ2-1, with TRBD2 identical over 7 bases. Germline CDR1 is LNHNV and CDR2 is YYDKDF (reference sequence). This CDR3 has 14 residues. J was trimmed by 7 bases and V by 3 bases; bases with no gene match: 6. This CDR3 is CATSRGGRGNEQFF. DNA for the CDR3: TGTGCCACCAGCAGGGGCGGGAGAGGGAATGAGCAGTTCTTC. The full variable domain, with the rest looked up from reference TRBV15 and TRBJ2-1, is DAMVIQNPRYQVTQFGKPVTLSCSQTLNHNVMYWYQQKSSQAPKLLFHYYDKDFNNEADTPDNFQSRRPNTSFCFLDIRSPGLGDTAMYLCATSRGGRGNEQFFGPGTRLTVL.

This clone appeared a few times. J is TRBJ2-1 and V is TRBV27; 8 bases fit TRBD2. The junction had 7 bases not matched to a gene; V was cut back by 5 bases and J by 1 base. CDR3 length: 16 residues. The germline gives CDR1 MNHEY, CDR2 SMNVEV (reference sequence). The CDR3 coding sequence is TGTGCCAGCAGTCCCAAGCGGGAGCGGTCCTACAATGAGCAGTTCTTC. Translating gives CASSPKRERSYNEQFF.

J is TRBJ2-3 and V is TRBV29-1; 9 bases match TRBD2. V shed 5 bases and J 2 bases; nucleotides not matched to a gene: 5. Germline loops: CDR1 SQVTM, CDR2 ANQGSEA. The CDR3 is made up of 14 amino acids. The CDR3 region is CSVSVAGATDTQYF. CDR3 coding DNA: TGCAGCGTTTCGGTAGCGGGAGCCACAGATACGCAGTATTTT.

This chain connects TRBV5-6 to TRBJ1-2, with 9 bases matching TRBD1. V lost 0 bases, J lost 3 bases, and 3 bases stayed unmatched. Germline values: CDR1 SGHDT, CDR2 YYEEEE. The CDR3 runs to 15 residues. The chain's CDR3 is CASSLADRGHYGYTF. The CDR3 DNA sequence: TGTGCCAGCAGCTTGGCGGACAGGGGTCACTATGGCTACACCTTC.

CDR3 sequence: CAWSPAGSNQPQHF. DNA for the CDR3: TGTGCCTGGAGTCCGGCAGGGAGCAATCAGCCCCAGCATTTT. The genes are TRBV30 and TRBJ1-5, with a tentative D call TRBD1 (5 bases). Germline CDR1 reads GTSNPN; CDR2 reads SVGIG (reference sequence). Trimming pared 2 bases from V and 1 base from J, leaving 9 bases between. The CDR3 is made up of 14 amino acids.

The chain combines TRBV19 with TRBJ2-5; D unclear. Trimming shortened V by 3 bases and J by 1 base, and 12 bases separated the two germline ends. This CDR3 contains 15 residues. Looked up from germline, CDR1 is LNHDA and CDR2 is SQIVND (reference sequence). The CDR3 is CASSIQSQVQETQYF. The CDR3 region has the DNA TGTGCCAGTAGTATTCAGTCGCAGGTCCAAGAGACCCAGTACTTC.

This clone turned up a few times. The rearrangement uses TRBV28 and TRBJ2-5; the D gene is possibly TRBD1 (6 bases). The CDR3 spans 14 residues. The germline V gene has CDR1 MDHEN and CDR2 SYDVKM. V lost 8 bases and J lost 0, with 13 bases in between. CDR3 in amino acids: CASSQRGYQETQYF. In DNA, the CDR3 is TGTGCCAGCTCCCAAAGGGGGTACCAAGAGACCCAGTACTTC.

This chain links TRBV4-3 with TRBJ2-2, with 8 bases aligning to TRBD2. From germline, CDR1 is LGHNA and CDR2 YSLEER. Trimming cost V 2 bases and J 7 bases; bases outside gene matches: 18. The CDR3 contains 19 residues. The CDR3 sequence is CASSQPLMGDGRADGELFF. In DNA, the CDR3 is TGCGCCAGCAGCCAACCCCTCATGGGGGACGGGAGGGCCGACGGGGAGCTGTTTTTT.

The chain carries TRBV5-1 and TRBJ1-1, with D perhaps TRBD1 (5 bases). The V and J ends lost 0 bases and 0 bases respectively, with 27 bases between them. Germline CDR1 reads SGHRS; CDR2 reads YFSETQ. The CDR3 totals 21 residues. The CDR3: CASSLDSPRGNVETMNTEAFF. The DNA of the CDR3 is TGCGCCAGCAGCTTGGACTCCCCAAGGGGTAATGTAGAAACCATGAACACTGAAGCTTTCTTT.

This chain joins TRBV7-2 and TRBJ2-5; TRBD2 agrees at 12 bases. Losses at the gene ends were 4 bases for V and 5 bases for J; bases not matched to a gene: 8. Germline V gene lookup returns CDR1 SGHTA and CDR2 FQGNSA. This CDR3 spans 16 amino acids. The CDR3 bases are TGTGCCAGCAGCTCAAATCTAGCGGGAGGGCCGGAGACCCAGTACTTC. It encodes CASSSNLAGGPETQYF.

The table lists this clone with a count of one. The V call is TRBV4-3, the J call TRBJ2-7, with D possibly matching TRBD2 (5 bases). The V end was cut by 1 base, the J end by 3 bases, with 13 bases between. This CDR3 comprises 15 residues. Germline CDR1 and CDR2: LGHNA and YSLEER. The CDR3 spells CASSQAIRRVYEQYF. In DNA, the CDR3 is TGCGCCAGCAGCCAAGCGATACGGCGGGTCTACGAGCAGTACTTC.